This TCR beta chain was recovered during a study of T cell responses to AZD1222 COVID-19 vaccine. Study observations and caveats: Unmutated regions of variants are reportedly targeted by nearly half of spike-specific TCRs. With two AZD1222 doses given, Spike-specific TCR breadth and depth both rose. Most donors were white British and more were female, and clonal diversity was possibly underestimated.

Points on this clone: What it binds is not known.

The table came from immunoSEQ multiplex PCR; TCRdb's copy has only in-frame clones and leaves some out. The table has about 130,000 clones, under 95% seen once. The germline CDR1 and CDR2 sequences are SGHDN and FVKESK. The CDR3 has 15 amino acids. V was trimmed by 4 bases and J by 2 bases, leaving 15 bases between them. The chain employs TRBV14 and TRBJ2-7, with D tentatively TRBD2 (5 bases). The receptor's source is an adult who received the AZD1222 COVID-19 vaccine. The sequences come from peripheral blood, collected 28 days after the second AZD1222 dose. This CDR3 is CASSPLALETYEQYF. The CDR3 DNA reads TGTGCCAGCAGCCCGTTAGCACTAGAAACCTACGAGCAGTACTTC.